This T cell receptor (beta chain) was profiled in a study of Tregs in tolerant kidney transplant recipients. General study results and limits: This study did not directly address biological reproducibility. Findings come from small patient numbers and require larger validation.

About this clone itself: Antigen: not known.

Assay used: immunoSEQ multiplex PCR; TCRdb lists only in-frame clones, some missing. The table records under 300,000 clones, about 86% of them present only once. CD4+CD25+CD127- Tregs, CD4+CD25- non-Tregs, CD4 and CD8 cells were sorted. V lost 1 base, J lost 0 bases, and 10 bases lay in between. Germline V CDR1 and CDR2: LNHNV, YYDKDF (reference sequence). The CDR3 sequence is 16 residues long. The J gene is TRBJ1-3, the V gene TRBV15; D might be TRBD1 (5 bases). The sequencing sample was made of CD4+ T cells from blood. The clonotype originates from a human donor in good health. The CDR3, as DNA: TGTGCCACCAGCAGAGGGGGCAGCTTCTCTGGAAACACCATATATTTT. Protein product: CATSRGGSFSGNTIYF.